The entry below gives a single TCR beta chain sequence along with its context. Its target is not known. These data come from a study of cytomegalovirus exposure and HLA in healthy donors. Across the study: Falling in the Caucasian-associated ancestry cluster were about four fifths of 350 to 400 genotyped donors.

The PCR used 60 Vbeta and 13 Jbeta primers. The repertoire was sequenced with immunoSEQ multiplex PCR; TCRdb's copy has only in-frame clones and lacks some. The sample holds around 94,000 clones, about three quarters seen once. Germline CDR1 reads SGDLS; CDR2 reads YYNGEE. The CDR3 runs to 15 residues. The V and J ends lost 0 bases and 0 bases respectively, with 9 bases between them. Study results and limitations: The authors excluded some V segments, including TRBV6-2 and TRBV6-3, as indistinguishable. The study put roughly 160 TCR beta chains on its list as cytomegalovirus-associated. Sequencing depth across donors, presence/absence analyses assumed, was roughly uniform.

J is TRBJ1-1 and V is TRBV9, with TRBD1 as a possible D gene (6 bases). This TCR was recovered from a male donor in good health and CMV-seropositive. Input material: PBMCs. CDR3 amino acids: CASSVGGQLNTEAFF. The CDR3 DNA is TGTGCCAGCAGCGTAGGAGGACAGTTGAACACTGAAGCTTTCTTT.